The 8 T cell receptor beta chains reported below all come from one sample, sequenced in a study of shared clonotypes between healthy human individuals. Assay: immunoSEQ multiplex PCR; the TCRdb copy retains only in-frame clones and omits some. The table lists about 460,000 clones, 75% to 80% of them singletons, with around 13% in the top ten. The specimen was PBMCs. All receptors come from a woman between 40 and 55 years old in good health. Some clones in this sample may be carry-over from other donors' samples.

CDR3 bases: TGCGCCAGCAGCTCCACCCCTGACAGCTCCTACAATGAGCAGTTCTTC. Translated: CASSSTPDSSYNEQFF. The chain uses TRBV5-1 and TRBJ2-1; D perhaps matches TRBD1 (5 bases). V was cut by 3 bases and J by 0 bases, with 13 bases left in between. Germline V gives CDR1 SGHRS, CDR2 YFSETQ. The CDR3 contains 16 residues.

The chain carries TRBV7-2 and TRBJ2-7; 16 bases line up with TRBD2. The germline V gene has CDR1 SGHTA and CDR2 FQGNSA. This CDR3 region has 15 residues. The V and J ends lost 5 bases and 3 bases, in that order; junction bases with no gene match: 1. Here the CDR3 reads CASSGTSGRVYEQYF. CDR3 nucleotide sequence: TGTGCCAGCAGCGGGACTAGCGGGAGGGTCTACGAGCAGTACTTC.

The rearrangement uses TRBV5-1 and TRBJ2-3; D possibly corresponds to TRBD2 (6 bases). V was clipped by 5 bases and J by 0 bases, with 13 bases between them. The germline V gene encodes CDR1 SGHRS and CDR2 YFSETQ. The CDR3 runs 15 residues. In DNA form, the CDR3 reads TGCGCCAGCAGGCCCCTAGCGACGAGCACAGATACGCAGTATTTT. Its translation is CASRPLATSTDTQYF.

Notes on this clone: In the same sample, other DNA sequences code for this CDR3. This chain connects TRBV5-1 to TRBJ1-1; tentative D call: TRBD1 (6 bases). Trimming took off 0 bases at V and 3 bases at J, with 9 bases between the two ends. In germline, CDR1 is SGHRS, CDR2 YFSETQ. CDR3 size: 14 residues. The CDR3 loop reads CASSLGTGYTEAFF. CDR3 DNA sequence: TGCGCCAGCAGCTTGGGAACAGGGTACACTGAAGCTTTCTTT. The whole variable domain, filled in from reference TRBV5-1 and TRBJ1-1, reads KAGVTQTPRYLIKTRGQQVTLSCSPISGHRSVSWYQQTPGQGLQFLFEYFSETQRNKGNFPGRFSGRQFSNSRSEMNVSTLELGDSALYLCASSLGTGYTEAFFGQGTRLTVV.

This chain uses TRBV2 with TRBJ2-3; D may match TRBD1 or TRBD2 (5 bases each). The germline gives CDR1 SNHLY, CDR2 FYNNEI. The CDR3 spans 14 residues. With 8 bases removed from V and 1 base from J, the gap between germline ends came to 13 bases. The CDR3 region is CASGSRVGTDTQYF. DNA for the CDR3: TGTGCCAGCGGGAGCAGGGTGGGCACAGATACGCAGTATTTT.

Regarding this clone: This sequence may be a read error, since a much larger clone differs from it by one base. CDR3 nucleotide sequence: TGTGCCAGCAGCTTAGCGGGGAGCTCCTACAATGAGCAGTTCTTC. Translation gives CASSLAGSSYNEQFF. This chain joins TRBV7-8 and TRBJ2-1; possible D gene TRBD2, 5 bases. The germline gives CDR1 SGHVS, CDR2 FQNEAQ. The CDR3 is 15 residues long. The V end lost 0 bases, the J end lost 0 bases, and 6 bases lay between the germline ends.

This chain links TRBV6-6 with TRBJ1-5; D perhaps matches TRBD1 (6 bases). This CDR3 is 16 amino acids long. Trimming stripped 6 bases from V and 4 bases from J, with 19 bases between. CDR1 and CDR2 (germline): MNHNY, SVGAGI (reference sequence). This chain's CDR3 is CASSTLWDTRNQPQHF. CDR3 DNA: TGTGCCAGCAGCACGTTATGGGACACTCGAAATCAGCCCCAGCATTTT.

This chain connects TRBV11-3 to TRBJ2-2, with TRBD1 matching 9 bases. This CDR3 has 16 amino acids. Germline-derived CDR1 and CDR2 are SGHNT and YENEEA. V lost 1 base, J lost 3 bases, and 3 bases stayed unmatched. The CDR3 DNA follows: TGTGCCAGCAGCTTAGGGGGACAGGGTTACACCGGGGAGCTGTTTTTT. This codes for CASSLGGQGYTGELFF.